This record concerns one T cell receptor (beta chain) sequence. Antigen: not known. The data derive from a study of cytomegalovirus exposure and HLA in healthy donors. V was trimmed by 1 base and J by 3 bases, leaving 11 bases between them. This CDR3 comprises 15 residues. Per germline, CDR1 SGHRS and CDR2 YFSETQ. Healthy people donating bone marrow made up the donors. The study, taken as a whole, reports: The study labeled fewer than 200 TCR beta chains cytomegalovirus-associated. Among the sequence variants, a highly shared cluster was likely an artifact of sequencing.

Vbeta (60) and Jbeta (13) primers were used in the PCR. Profiling relied on immunoSEQ multiplex PCR, and the TCRdb table lists in-frame clones only, not all of them. The table has about 200,000 clones, 70% to 80% seen once. What was sequenced was PBMCs. The receptor's source is a woman aged 25-40 years in good health and CMV-seronegative. The chain is built from TRBV5-1 and TRBJ1-5; D remains unclear. As DNA, the CDR3 is TGCGCCAGCAGCTTGAGAGGGTCCCCCAATCAGCCCCAGCATTTT. It encodes CASSLRGSPNQPQHF.